The clone carrying this T cell receptor (beta chain) has ten or more counts. As yet, its antigen is unknown. These data are taken from a study of liver allograft versus peripheral blood T cells. Study-level background: Transplanted-liver T cell receptor repertoires were compared with recipients' peripheral blood repertoires.

Each CDR3 protein gets one entry after TCRdb re-called the reads with MiXCR. The sample yields 5,500 to 6,500 distinct CDR3 sequences, roughly 15% seen once. General study points: According to reports, the T cell receptor repertoires inside liver allografts differed from those in peripheral blood.

Trimming cost V 2 bases and J 3 bases, with 13 bases left between them. The CDR3 runs 15 residues. Germline V lookup: CDR1 KGHSH, CDR2 LQKENI. The origin of this receptor is a human patient who had a liver transplant. Some T cells may possibly be graft donor cells. The chain carries TRBV18 and TRBJ1-2, with D tentatively TRBD1 (5 bases). The CDR3 reads CASSPGGVQDYGYTF. In DNA, the CDR3 is TGTGCCAGCTCACCAGGGGGGGTTCAAGACTATGGCTACACCTTC.